The sequence of this T cell receptor beta chain was determined in a study of blood T cells in healthy people across ages. Germline V gene lookup returns CDR1 MNHNS and CDR2 SASEGT. V lost 5 bases and J 0 bases, leaving 23 bases between the germline ends. The CDR3 contains 19 residues. There are a few counts of this clonotype. Then a second PCR, running about 6 to 11 cycles, was carried out with a sample-barcoded 5' primer and a J-beta primer mix. In TCRdb, the 5' RACE reads were re-called with MiXCR into one record per CDR3 protein. The table shows some 760,000 distinct CDR3 sequences, with 20% to 25% occurring only once. The sample also formed part of further work on T cells of mothers and their children.

The chain is built from TRBV6-1 and TRBJ1-3, with a possible D match to TRBD1 (6 bases). This receptor was taken from a boy younger than 18 in good health. The specimen was blood. CDR3 coding DNA: TGTGCCAGCAGTCCTTGGGGGGCCCTCACCCGAGGCTCTGGAAACACCATATATTTT. Translated: CASSPWGALTRGSGNTIYF.